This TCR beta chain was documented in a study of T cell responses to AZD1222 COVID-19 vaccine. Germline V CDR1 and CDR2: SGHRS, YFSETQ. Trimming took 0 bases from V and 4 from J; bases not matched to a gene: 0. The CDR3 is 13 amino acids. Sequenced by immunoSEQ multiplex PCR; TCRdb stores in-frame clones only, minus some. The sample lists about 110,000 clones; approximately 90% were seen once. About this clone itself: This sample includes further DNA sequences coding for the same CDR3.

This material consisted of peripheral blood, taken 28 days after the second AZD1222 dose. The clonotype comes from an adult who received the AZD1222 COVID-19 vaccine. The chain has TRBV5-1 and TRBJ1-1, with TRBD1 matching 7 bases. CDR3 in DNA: TGCGCCAGCAGCTTGGACAGGGGCACTGAAGCTTTCTTT. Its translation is CASSLDRGTEAFF.